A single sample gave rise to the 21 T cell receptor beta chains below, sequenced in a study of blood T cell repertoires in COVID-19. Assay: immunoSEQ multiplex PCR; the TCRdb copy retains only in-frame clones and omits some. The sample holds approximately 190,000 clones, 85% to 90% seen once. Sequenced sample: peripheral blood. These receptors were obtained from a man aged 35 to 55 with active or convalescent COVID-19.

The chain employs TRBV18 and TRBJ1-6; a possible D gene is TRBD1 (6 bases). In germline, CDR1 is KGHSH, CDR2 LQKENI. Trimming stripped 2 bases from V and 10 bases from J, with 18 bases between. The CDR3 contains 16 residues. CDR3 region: CASSPSYSGVGSPLHF. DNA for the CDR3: TGTGCCAGCTCACCAAGCTACTCAGGGGTTGGGTCACCCCTCCACTTT.

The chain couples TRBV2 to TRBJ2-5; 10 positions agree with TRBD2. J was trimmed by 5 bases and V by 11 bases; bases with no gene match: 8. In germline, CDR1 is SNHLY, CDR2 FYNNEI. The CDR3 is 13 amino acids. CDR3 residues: CAVQREGWETQYF. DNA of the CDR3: TGTGCCGTCCAGCGGGAGGGGTGGGAGACCCAGTACTTC.

The CDR3 region has the DNA TGTGCCAGCAGCAAGGGACAGACTGAAGCTTTCTTT. Translating gives CASSKGQTEAFF. V and J are TRBV11-3 and TRBJ1-1; 7 nucleotides agree with TRBD1. J lost 5 bases, V lost 5 bases, and 2 bases had no gene match. CDR1 and CDR2 (germline): SGHNT, YENEEA. The CDR3 consists of 12 residues.

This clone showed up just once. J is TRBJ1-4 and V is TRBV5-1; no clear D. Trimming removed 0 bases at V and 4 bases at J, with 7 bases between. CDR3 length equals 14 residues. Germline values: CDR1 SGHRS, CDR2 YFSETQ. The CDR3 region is CASSLGQNNEKLFF. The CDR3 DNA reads TGCGCCAGCAGCTTGGGGCAGAATAATGAAAAACTGTTTTTT.

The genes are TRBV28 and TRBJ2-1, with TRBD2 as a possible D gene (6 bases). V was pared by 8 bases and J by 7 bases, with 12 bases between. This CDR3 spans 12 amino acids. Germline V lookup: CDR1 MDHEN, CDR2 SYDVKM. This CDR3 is CASGGIGNEQFF. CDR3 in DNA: TGTGCCAGCGGGGGGATCGGTAATGAGCAGTTCTTC.

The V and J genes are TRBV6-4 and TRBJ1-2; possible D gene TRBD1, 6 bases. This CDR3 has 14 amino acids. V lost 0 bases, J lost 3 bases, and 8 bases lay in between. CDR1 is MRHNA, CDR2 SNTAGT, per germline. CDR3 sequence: CASSDSGGHYGYTF. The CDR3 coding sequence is TGTGCCAGCAGTGACTCCGGGGGGCACTATGGCTACACCTTC.

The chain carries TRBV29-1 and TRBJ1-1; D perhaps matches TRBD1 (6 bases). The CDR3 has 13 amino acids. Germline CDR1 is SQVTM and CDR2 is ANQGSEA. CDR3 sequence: CIGGGRGNTEAFF. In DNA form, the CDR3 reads TGCATCGGCGGGGGGCGAGGAAACACTGAAGCTTTCTTT.

CDR3 sequence reads: CASSFIGGGIQETQYF. In nucleotides, the CDR3 is TGTGCCAGCAGTTTTATCGGGGGAGGGATACAAGAGACCCAGTACTTC. J is TRBJ2-5 and V is TRBV28; TRBD2 aligns across 7 bases. The CDR3 has 16 residues. J lost 2 bases, V lost 3 bases, and 9 bases had no gene match. Germline V CDR1 and CDR2: MDHEN, SYDVKM.

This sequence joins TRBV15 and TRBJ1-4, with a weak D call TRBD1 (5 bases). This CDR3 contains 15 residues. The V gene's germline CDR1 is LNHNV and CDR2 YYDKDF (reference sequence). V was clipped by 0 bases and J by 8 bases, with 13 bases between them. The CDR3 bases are TGTGCCACCAGCAGAGATAGACAGAAGGAAGAAAAACTGTTTTTT. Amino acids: CATSRDRQKEEKLFF.

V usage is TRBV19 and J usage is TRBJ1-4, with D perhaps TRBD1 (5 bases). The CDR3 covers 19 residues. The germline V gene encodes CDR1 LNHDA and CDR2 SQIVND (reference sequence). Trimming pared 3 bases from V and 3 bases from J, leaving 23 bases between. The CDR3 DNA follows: TGTGCCAGTAGTATCCCTTTCGTCAGGATCGGCAGGGCTAATGAAAAACTGTTTTTT. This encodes CASSIPFVRIGRANEKLFF.

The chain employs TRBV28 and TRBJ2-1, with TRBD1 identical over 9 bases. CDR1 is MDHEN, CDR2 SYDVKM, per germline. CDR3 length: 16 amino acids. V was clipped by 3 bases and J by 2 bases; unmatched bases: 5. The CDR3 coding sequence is TGTGCCAGCAGTTTTTCCGGACAGGGGACCTACAATGAGCAGTTCTTC. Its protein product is CASSFSGQGTYNEQFF. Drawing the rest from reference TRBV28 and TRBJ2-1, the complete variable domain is DVKVTQSSRYLVKRTGEKVFLECVQDMDHENMFWYRQDPGLGLRLIYFSYDVKMKEKGDIPEGYSVSREKKERFSLILESASTNQTSMYLCASSFSGQGTYNEQFFGPGTRLTVL.

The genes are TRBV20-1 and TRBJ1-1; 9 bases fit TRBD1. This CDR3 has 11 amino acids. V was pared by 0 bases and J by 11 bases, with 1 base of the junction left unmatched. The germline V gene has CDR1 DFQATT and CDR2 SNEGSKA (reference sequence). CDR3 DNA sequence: TGCAGTGCTAGAGAACAGGGGGCCGCTTTCTTT. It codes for CSAREQGAAFF.

The DNA of the CDR3 is TGTGCCTGGAGATCCCTCAGCTCCTACAATGAGCAGTTCTTC. Residues: CAWRSLSSYNEQFF. The gene calls are TRBV30 and TRBJ2-1; no firm D call. V was trimmed by 3 bases and J by 0 bases, leaving 9 bases between them. CDR1 GTSNPN and CDR2 SVGIG come from the germline V gene (reference sequence). This CDR3 region has 14 residues. The full variable domain, with the rest looked up from reference TRBV30 and TRBJ2-1, is SQTIHQWPATLVQPVGSPLSLECTVEGTSNPNLYWYRQAAGRGLQLLFYSVGIGQISSEVPQNLSASRPQDRQFILSSKKLLLSDSGFYLCAWRSLSSYNEQFFGPGTRLTVL.

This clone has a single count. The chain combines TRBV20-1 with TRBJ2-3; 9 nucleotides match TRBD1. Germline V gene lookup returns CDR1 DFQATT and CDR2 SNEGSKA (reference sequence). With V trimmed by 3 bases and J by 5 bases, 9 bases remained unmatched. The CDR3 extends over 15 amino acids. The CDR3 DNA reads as TGCAGTGCTAGTCTCCGGGACAGGGTAATAGATACGCAGTATTTT. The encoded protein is CSASLRDRVIDTQYF.

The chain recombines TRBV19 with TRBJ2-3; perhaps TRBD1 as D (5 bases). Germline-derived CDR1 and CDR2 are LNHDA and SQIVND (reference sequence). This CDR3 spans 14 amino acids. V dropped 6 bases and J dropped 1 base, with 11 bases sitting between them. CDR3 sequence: CASSVWGGTDTQYF. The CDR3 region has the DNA TGTGCCAGTAGCGTATGGGGCGGCACAGATACGCAGTATTTT.

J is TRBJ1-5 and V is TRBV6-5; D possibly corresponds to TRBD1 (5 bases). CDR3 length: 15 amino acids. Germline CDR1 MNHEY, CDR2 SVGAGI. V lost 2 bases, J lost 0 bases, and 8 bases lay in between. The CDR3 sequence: CASSYDRHSNQPQHF. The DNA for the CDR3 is TGTGCCAGCAGTTACGACAGACATAGCAATCAGCCCCAGCATTTT.

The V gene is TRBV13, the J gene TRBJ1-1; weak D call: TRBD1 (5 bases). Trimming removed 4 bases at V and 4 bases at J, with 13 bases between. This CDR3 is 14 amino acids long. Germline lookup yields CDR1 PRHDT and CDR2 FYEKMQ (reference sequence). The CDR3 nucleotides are TGTGCCAGCAGCTGGGGCGTAAGAAGCACTGAAGCTTTCTTT. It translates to CASSWGVRSTEAFF.

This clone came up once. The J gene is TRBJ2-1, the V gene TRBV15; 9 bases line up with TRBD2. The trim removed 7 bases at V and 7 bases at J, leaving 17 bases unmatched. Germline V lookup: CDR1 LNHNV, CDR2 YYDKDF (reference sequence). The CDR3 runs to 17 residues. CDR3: CATNRPSGGGVQNEQFF. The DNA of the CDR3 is TGTGCCACCAACCGGCCTTCGGGCGGGGGGGTTCAGAATGAGCAGTTCTTC.

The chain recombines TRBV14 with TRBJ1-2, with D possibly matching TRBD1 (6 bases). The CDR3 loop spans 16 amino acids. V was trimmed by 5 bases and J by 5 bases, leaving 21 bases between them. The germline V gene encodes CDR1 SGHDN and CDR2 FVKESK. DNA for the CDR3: TGTGCCAGCAGCGCCCTCCCACAGGGAATCGGGTATGGCTACACCTTC. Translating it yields CASSALPQGIGYGYTF.

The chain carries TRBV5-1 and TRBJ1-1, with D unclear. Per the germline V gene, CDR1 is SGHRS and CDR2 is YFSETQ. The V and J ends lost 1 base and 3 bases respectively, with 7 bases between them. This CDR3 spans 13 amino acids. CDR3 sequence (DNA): TGCGCCAGCAGCTTGAGAAGCGACACTGAAGCTTTCTTT. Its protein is CASSLRSDTEAFF.

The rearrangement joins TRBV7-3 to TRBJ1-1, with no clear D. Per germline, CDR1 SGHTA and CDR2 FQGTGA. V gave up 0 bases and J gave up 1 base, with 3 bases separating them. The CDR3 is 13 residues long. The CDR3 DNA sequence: TGTGCCAGCAGCTTAACAGCGAACACTGAAGCTTTCTTT. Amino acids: CASSLTANTEAFF. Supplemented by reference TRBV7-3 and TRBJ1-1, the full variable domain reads GAGVSQTPSNKVTEKGKYVELRCDPISGHTALYWYRQSLGQGPEFLIYFQGTGAADDSGLPNDRFFAVRPEGSVSTLKIQRTERGDSAVYLCASSLTANTEAFFGQGTRLTVV.